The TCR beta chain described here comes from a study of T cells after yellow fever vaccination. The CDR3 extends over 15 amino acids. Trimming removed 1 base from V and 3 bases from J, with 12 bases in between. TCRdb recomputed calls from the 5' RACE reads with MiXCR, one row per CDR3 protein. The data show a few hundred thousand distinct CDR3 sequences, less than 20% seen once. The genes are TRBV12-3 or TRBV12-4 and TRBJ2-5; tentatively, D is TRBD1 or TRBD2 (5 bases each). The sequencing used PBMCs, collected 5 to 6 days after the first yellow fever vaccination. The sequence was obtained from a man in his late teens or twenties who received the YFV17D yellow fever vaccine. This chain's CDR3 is CASSLGAGREETQYF. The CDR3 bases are TGTGCCAGCAGTTTAGGGGCAGGGAGAGAAGAGACCCAGTACTTC.